Described below is a single TCR beta chain sequence and its context. Antigen: not known. Assay used: immunoSEQ multiplex PCR; TCRdb lists only in-frame clones, some missing. In the table there are over 4,500 clones, 72% of which are singletons. The CDR3 is made up of 14 amino acids. The germline gives CDR1 MNHEY, CDR2 SMNVEV (reference sequence). Deletions cut 6 bases from V and 1 base from J, with 11 bases between. The source of the sample is a study of T cell clonotyping in hematopoietic cell transplantation. Findings and limits, study-wide: At the given depth, recipient repertoires were over 95% de novo clonotypes. Without cell sorting, CD4 versus CD8 contributions remain unresolved. Recipient TCR diversity dropped after transplant; expanded clonotypes rose from day 30 to 180.

Samples: about 28 days before transplant, then days 30, 100 and 180 after. The chain uses TRBV27 and TRBJ2-3, with D possibly matching TRBD2 (5 bases). The TCR comes from a female patient aged 50-60 years who had an allogeneic stem cell transplant, so the T cells may come from the graft donor. Some clones in this sample may be carry-over from other donors' samples. Sequencing was performed on PBMCs, taken 100 days after allogeneic stem cell transplant. The CDR3 here is CASRRAIGTDTQYF. Written as DNA, the CDR3 is TGTGCCAGCAGGCGGGCCATTGGCACAGATACGCAGTATTTT.